A selection of T cell receptor beta chains follows, all from one sample in a study of blood T cells in healthy people across ages. TCRdb processed the 5' RACE reads anew with MiXCR; each CDR3 protein has one entry. The sample comprises about 620,000 distinct CDR3 sequences, roughly 21% of which are singletons, and roughly 3.7% rests with the top ten. Sequencing was carried out using blood. These receptors originate from a man in his 70s in good health. CDR3s include the opening cysteine and the closing phenylalanine or tryptophan. A D gene is named only where the DNA matches it firmly. For some rows the clone size is stated as once, few or many, or as a class when expanded; others skip it.

NA	TRBV6-1	NA	TRBJ1-4	TGTGCCAGCGGGGACACTCTAGGCGAAAAACTGTTTTTT	CASGDTLGEKLFF
NA	TRBV11-1	TRBD1	TRBJ1-1	TGTGCCAGCAGCTCGGTTTTTTTGGGACAGGGGATACCCTGGAGGGTAGACACTAAAGCTTTCTTT	CASSSVFLGQGIPWRVDTKAFF
few	TRBV28	NA	TRBJ2-7	TGTGCCAGCAAGACAGGAGGCTACGAGCAGTACTTC	CASKTGGYEQYF
few	TRBV28	TRBD1	TRBJ2-7	TGTGCCAGCAGAACAACCCATGCGCGACCGGGACAGGGGTTATACGAGCAGTACTTC	CASRTTHARPGQGLYEQYF
few	TRBV5-1	NA	TRBJ2-3	TGCGCCAGCAGCGTCACAGGGCACCCAGATACGCAGTATTTT	CASSVTGHPDTQYF
NA	TRBV12-3/TRBV12-4	NA	TRBJ2-1	TGTGCCAGCAGTTTAGGCAGGACTGAGCAGTTCTTC	CASSLGRTEQFF
few	TRBV14	TRBD2	TRBJ2-3	TGTGCCAGCAGCCCCCTACTAGCGGGAGGGGCAGATACGCAGTATTTT	CASSPLLAGGADTQYF
many	TRBV28	TRBD1	TRBJ2-1	TGTGCCAGCAGGGGACAGGGTAGAGATGAGCAGTTCTTC	CASRGQGRDEQFF
NA	TRBV20-1	TRBD2	TRBJ2-3	TGCAGTGCCCTGACTAGCAAAGATACGCAGTATTTT	CSALTSKDTQYF
NA	TRBV4-1	NA	TRBJ2-5	TGCGCCAGCAGCCATTTGGGCAGAACACGCCAAGAGACCCAGTACTTC	CASSHLGRTRQETQYF
NA	TRBV2	NA	TRBJ2-5	TGTGCCAGCAGTCCACCGGGGACCCTGGGAGAGACCCAGTACTTC	CASSPPGTLGETQYF
NA	TRBV6-6	NA	TRBJ1-1	TGTGCCAGCAGACTTTGGGGCACTGAAGCTTTCTTT	CASRLWGTEAFF
few	TRBV6-6	NA	TRBJ1-4	TGTGCCAGCAGTCCAGGGTACCCTAATGAAAAACTGTTTTTT	CASSPGYPNEKLFF
few	TRBV4-1	NA	TRBJ2-7	TGCGCCAGCAGCCAAGATTTCAGCGGTTCACTTCGCTACGAGCAGTACTTC	CASSQDFSGSLRYEQYF
few	TRBV5-1	NA	TRBJ1-4	TGCGCCAACAGCTTGGCGGGGGCCGGTGAAAAACTGTTTTTT	CANSLAGAGEKLFF
NA	TRBV7-9	TRBD1	TRBJ2-1	TGTGCCAGCAGCTCGGGGACAGGGGTCCGAGAGCAGTTCTTC	CASSSGTGVREQFF
many	TRBV28	TRBD2	TRBJ2-3	TGTGCCAGCAGTTTCCCTCGGGGGGGAGATACGCAGTATTTT	CASSFPRGGDTQYF
NA	TRBV4-1	NA	TRBJ1-5	TGCGCCAGCAGCCAAGATAATCTCCAGGCACGGCCCCAGCATTTT	CASSQDNLQARPQHF
NA	TRBV29-1	NA	TRBJ1-2	TGCAGCGTTGAACAAGTCAGCGGTGGCTACACCTTC	CSVEQVSGGYTF
once	TRBV28	TRBD2	TRBJ2-7	TGTGCCAGCAACACCCCGGGACTAGCAGACTACGAGCAGTACTTC	CASNTPGLADYEQYF
NA	TRBV10-3	NA	TRBJ2-7	TGTGCCATCAGTGTAGAGGGCTACGAGCAGTACTTC	CAISVEGYEQYF
NA	TRBV24-1	NA	TRBJ2-6	TGTGCCACCAGTGATTTGCCACCACCTTCTGGGGCCAACGTCCTGACTTTC	CATSDLPPPSGANVLTF